Listed here is a single T cell receptor (beta chain). This entry is derived from a study of T cell responses to AZD1222 COVID-19 vaccine. The CDR3 sequence is 16 residues long. Per the germline V gene, CDR1 is SGDLS and CDR2 is YYNGEE. The junction had 10 bases not matched to a gene; V was cut back by 2 bases and J by 5 bases. Sequencing used immunoSEQ multiplex PCR; TCRdb keeps in-frame clones, though not all of them. The sample carries about 160,000 clones, around 92% recorded once. V gene TRBV9 combines with J gene TRBJ2-1, with 7 bases lining up with TRBD2. This receptor was obtained from an adult in good health. The specimen was peripheral blood, collected on day 0 of MenACWY control vaccination. The CDR3 reads CASSVRLEREDNEQFF. CDR3 DNA sequence: TGTGCCAGCAGCGTTAGGTTGGAGCGGGAAGACAATGAGCAGTTCTTC.